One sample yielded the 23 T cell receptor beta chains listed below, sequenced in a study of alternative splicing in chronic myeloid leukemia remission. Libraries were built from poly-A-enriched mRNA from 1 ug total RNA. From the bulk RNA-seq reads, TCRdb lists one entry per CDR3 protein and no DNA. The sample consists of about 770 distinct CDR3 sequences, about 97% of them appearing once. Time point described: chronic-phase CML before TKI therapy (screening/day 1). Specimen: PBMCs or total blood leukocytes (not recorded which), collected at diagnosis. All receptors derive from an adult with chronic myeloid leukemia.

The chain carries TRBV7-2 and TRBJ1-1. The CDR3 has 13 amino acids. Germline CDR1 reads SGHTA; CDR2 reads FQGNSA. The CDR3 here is CASSLRIGTEAFF.

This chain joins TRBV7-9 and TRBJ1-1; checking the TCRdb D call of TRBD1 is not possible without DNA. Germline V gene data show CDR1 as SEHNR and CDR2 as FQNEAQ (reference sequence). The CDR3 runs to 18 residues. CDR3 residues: CASSLVRDRGFKNTEAFF.

This CDR3 is CSAASGRTYEQYF. The V gene is TRBV29-1, the J gene TRBJ2-7; the D call from TCRdb, TRBD2, cannot be confirmed without DNA. CDR1 and CDR2 from the germline V gene are SQVTM and ANQGSEA. The CDR3 has 13 residues.

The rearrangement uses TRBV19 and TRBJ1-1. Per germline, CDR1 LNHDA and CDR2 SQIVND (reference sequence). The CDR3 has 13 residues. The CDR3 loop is CASNPGVGTEAFF.

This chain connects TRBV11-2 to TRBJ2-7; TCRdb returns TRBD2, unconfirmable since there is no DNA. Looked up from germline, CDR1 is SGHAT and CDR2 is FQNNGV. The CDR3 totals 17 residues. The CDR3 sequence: CASSLWNLRDRTYEQYF.

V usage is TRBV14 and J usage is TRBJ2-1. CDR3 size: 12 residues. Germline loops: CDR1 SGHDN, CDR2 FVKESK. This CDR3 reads CASSQSVSLLFF.

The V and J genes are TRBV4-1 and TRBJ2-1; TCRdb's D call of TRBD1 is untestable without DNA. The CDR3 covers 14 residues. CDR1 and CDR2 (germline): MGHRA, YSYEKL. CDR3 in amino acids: CASSPRQAYNEQFF.

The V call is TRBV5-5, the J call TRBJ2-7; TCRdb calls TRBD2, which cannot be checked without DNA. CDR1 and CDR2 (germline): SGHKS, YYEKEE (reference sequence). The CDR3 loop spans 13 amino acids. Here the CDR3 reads CASSSGGMREQYF.

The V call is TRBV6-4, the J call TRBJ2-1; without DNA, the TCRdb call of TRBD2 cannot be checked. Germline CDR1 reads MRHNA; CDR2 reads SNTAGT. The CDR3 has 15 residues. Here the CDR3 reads CASSEDSGGNNEQFF.

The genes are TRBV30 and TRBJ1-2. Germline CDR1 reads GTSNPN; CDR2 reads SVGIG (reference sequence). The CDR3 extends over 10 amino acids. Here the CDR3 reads CALRGGGYTF.

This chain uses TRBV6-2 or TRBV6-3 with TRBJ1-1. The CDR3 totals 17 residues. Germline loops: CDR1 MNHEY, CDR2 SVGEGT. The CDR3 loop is CASSSGRRGGLNTEAFF.

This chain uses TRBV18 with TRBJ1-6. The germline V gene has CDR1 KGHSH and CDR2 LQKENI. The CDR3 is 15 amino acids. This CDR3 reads CASSRTASYNSPLHF. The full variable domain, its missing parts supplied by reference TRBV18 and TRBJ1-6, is NAGVMQNPRHLVRRRGQEARLRCSPMKGHSHVYWYRQLPEEGLKFMVYLQKENIIDESGMPKERFSAEFPKEGPSILRIQQVVRGDSAAYFCASSRTASYNSPLHFGNGTRLTVT.

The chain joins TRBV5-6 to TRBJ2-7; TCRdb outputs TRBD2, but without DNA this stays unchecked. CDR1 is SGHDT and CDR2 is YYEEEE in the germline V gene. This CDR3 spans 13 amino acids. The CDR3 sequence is CASSLTGGHEQYF.

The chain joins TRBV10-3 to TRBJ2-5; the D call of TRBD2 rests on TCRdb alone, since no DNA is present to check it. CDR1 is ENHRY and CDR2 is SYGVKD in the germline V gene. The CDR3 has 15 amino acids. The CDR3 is CARIPSGSRVETQYF.

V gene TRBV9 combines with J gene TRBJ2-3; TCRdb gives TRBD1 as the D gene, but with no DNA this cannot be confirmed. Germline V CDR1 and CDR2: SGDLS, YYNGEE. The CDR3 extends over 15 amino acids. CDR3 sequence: CASSLRGQSTDTQYF.

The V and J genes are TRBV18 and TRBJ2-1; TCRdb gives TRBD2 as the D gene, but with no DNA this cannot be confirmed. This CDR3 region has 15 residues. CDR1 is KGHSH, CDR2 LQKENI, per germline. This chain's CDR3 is CASSPPAGGIGEQFF.

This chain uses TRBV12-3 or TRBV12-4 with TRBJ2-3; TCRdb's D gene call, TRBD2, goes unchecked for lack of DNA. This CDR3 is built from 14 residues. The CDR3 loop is CASSLRVGPDTQYF.

CDR3 region: CSARDRDNQPQHF. The V call is TRBV20-1, the J call TRBJ1-5; there is no DNA to check the TCRdb D call of TRBD1. Germline CDR1 and CDR2: DFQATT and SNEGSKA (reference sequence). The CDR3 spans 13 residues.

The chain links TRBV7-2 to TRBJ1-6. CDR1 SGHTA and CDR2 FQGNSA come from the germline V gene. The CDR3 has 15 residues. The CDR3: CASSLAAGGDSPLHF.

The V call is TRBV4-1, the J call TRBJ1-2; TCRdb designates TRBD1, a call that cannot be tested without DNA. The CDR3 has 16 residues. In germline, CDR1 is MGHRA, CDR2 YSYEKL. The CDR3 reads CASSPSSGTEVYGYTF.

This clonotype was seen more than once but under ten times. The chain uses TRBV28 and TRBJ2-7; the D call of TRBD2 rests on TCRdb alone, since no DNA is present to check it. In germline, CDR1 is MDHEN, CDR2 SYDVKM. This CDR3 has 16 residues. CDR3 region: CASSPNGGEHSYEQYF.

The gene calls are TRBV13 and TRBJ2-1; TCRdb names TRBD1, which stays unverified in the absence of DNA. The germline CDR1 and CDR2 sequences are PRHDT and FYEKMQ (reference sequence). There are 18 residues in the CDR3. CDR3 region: CASSPPPPGQGVDNEQFF.

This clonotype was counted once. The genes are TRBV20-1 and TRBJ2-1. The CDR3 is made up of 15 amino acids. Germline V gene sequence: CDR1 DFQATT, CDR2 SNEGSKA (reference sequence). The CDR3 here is CSAPSQFVPSHEQFF.